The present T cell receptor beta chain was sequenced within a study of blood T cell repertoires in COVID-19. Study-level information: Material from acute and convalescent COVID-19 was sourced from the United States, Italy and Spain. T cells, B-cell-depleted T cells, or PBMCs provided the cDNA or gDNA that served as material.

In the original workflow: For nucleated cells, counts were estimated from reference gene primer amplification. The protocol was immunoSEQ multiplex PCR, while the TCRdb copy is restricted to in-frame clones and leaves out a portion. D and trimming were read from the DNA, whereas the V and J calls and clone size are those reported in that table. The table includes around 260,000 clones, about 85% detected once. The CDR3 runs to 15 residues. Germline V gene sequence: CDR1 LGHDT, CDR2 YNNKEL (reference sequence). Trimming left V 2 bases short and J 5 bases short, with 13 bases between. The J gene is TRBJ1-5, the V gene TRBV3-1 (or the pseudogene TRBV3-2); a possible D gene is TRBD1 (6 bases). The TCR comes from a man between 60 and 70 years old with acute or convalescent COVID-19. The sample taken for sequencing was peripheral blood. CDR3 region: CASSQPTGHHQPQHF. The CDR3, as DNA: TGTGCCAGCAGCCAACCGACAGGCCATCATCAGCCCCAGCATTTT.